This TCR beta chain was profiled in a study of blood T cell repertoires in COVID-19. In the source study's methods: The authors estimated nucleated cell counts from reference gene primer amplification. The protocol was immunoSEQ multiplex PCR, while the TCRdb copy is restricted to in-frame clones and leaves out a portion. The V and J calls and clone size were taken over from that table, and D and trimming were inferred from the DNA. The data show tens of thousands of clones, more than 90% seen once. The CDR3 spans 14 residues. V was clipped by 0 bases and J by 4 bases, with 9 bases between them. CDR1 and CDR2 (germline): KGHSY, FQNENV.

This chain joins TRBV16 and TRBJ1-2; unclear D gene. The source is a man between 60 and 70 years old with acute or convalescent COVID-19. The sample taken for sequencing was peripheral blood. The CDR3 region has the DNA TGTGCCAGCAGCCAATCGGGAGCACCCTATGGCTACACCTTC. Translated: CASSQSGAPYGYTF.